The 17 T cell receptor beta chains given below trace back to one sample, sequenced in a study of T-cell reconstitution after alpha-beta-depleted transplantation in children. A TCRbeta library incorporating unique molecular identifiers was prepared. TCRdb reprocessed the PCR reads via MiXCR and lists one record per CDR3 protein. Among 500,000 to 600,000 distinct CDR3 sequences listed, 18% were seen once. Specimen: PBMCs from the stem cell graft donor, collected from the stem cell graft. These receptors all come from a human donor who donated a stem cell graft to a child with acute lymphoblastic leukemia.

J is TRBJ2-3 and V is TRBV12-3 or TRBV12-4, with D perhaps TRBD1 (5 bases). The length of the CDR3 is 14 residues. V was trimmed by 5 bases and J by 4 bases, leaving 13 bases between them. CDR3 in DNA: TGTGCCAGCAGTATACGACAGTCCCCAGATACGCAGTATTTT. Protein sequence: CASSIRQSPDTQYF.

This rearrangement joins TRBV3-1 to TRBJ2-1; D is perhaps TRBD1 (5 bases). The CDR3 has 14 amino acids. CDR1 is LGHDT, CDR2 YNNKEL, per germline (reference sequence). V was trimmed by 1 base and J by 9 bases, leaving 13 bases between them. This chain's CDR3 is CASSQGTGLVEQFF. DNA for the CDR3: TGTGCCAGCAGCCAAGGCACAGGCTTGGTTGAGCAGTTCTTC.

This sequence joins TRBV10-3 and TRBJ2-7, with D perhaps assigned TRBD1 or TRBD2 (6 bases each). Germline V gives CDR1 ENHRY, CDR2 SYGVKD. The CDR3 has 15 residues. The ends were cut back, 4 bases at V and 2 bases at J, with 15 bases in the middle. The CDR3 bases are TGTGCCATCAGTGTAGGGGGGATCGGCACCTACGAGCAGTACTTC. It codes for CAISVGGIGTYEQYF.

This clonotype has a handful of counts. The chain combines TRBV9 with TRBJ1-1; D not certain. Germline CDR1 reads SGDLS; CDR2 reads YYNGEE. Trimming removed 0 bases from V and 3 bases from J, with 15 bases in between. This CDR3 region has 16 residues. CDR3: CASSVEPGASYTEAFF. The CDR3 region has the DNA TGTGCCAGCAGCGTAGAACCAGGAGCGAGTTACACTGAAGCTTTCTTT.

The chain employs TRBV6-1 and TRBJ2-5, with D possibly TRBD1 on 6 matching bases. This CDR3 has 16 residues. V was trimmed by 6 bases and J by 4 bases, leaving 21 bases between them. Looked up from germline, CDR1 is MNHNS and CDR2 is SASEGT. CDR3 sequence reads: CASSPNRQGLGETQYF. CDR3 DNA sequence: TGTGCCAGCAGCCCAAATCGTCAGGGGTTGGGAGAGACCCAGTACTTC.

In its sample, this clonotype was seen a few times. V usage is TRBV13 and J usage is TRBJ1-6; D call uncertain. This CDR3 comprises 13 residues. Trimming shortened V by 2 bases and J by 9 bases, and 8 bases separated the two germline ends. Germline V gives CDR1 PRHDT, CDR2 FYEKMQ (reference sequence). CDR3 loop: CASSLRGGSPLHF. CDR3 in DNA: TGTGCCAGCAGCTTACGGGGAGGTTCACCCCTCCACTTT. Drawing the rest from reference TRBV13 and TRBJ1-6, the complete variable domain is AAGVIQSPRHLIKEKRETATLKCYPIPRHDTVYWYQQGPGQDPQFLISFYEKMQSDKGSIPDRFSAQQFSDYHSELNMSSLELGDSALYFCASSLRGGSPLHFGNGTRLTVT.

This clonotype has just a few counts. The chain is built from TRBV19 and TRBJ2-2; 12 bases fit TRBD2. Germline assignment: CDR1 LNHDA and CDR2 SQIVND (reference sequence). J was trimmed by 2 bases and V by 5 bases; bases with no gene match: 6. The CDR3 contains 17 residues. Written as DNA, the CDR3 is TGTGCCAGTAGTCTAGGACTAGCGGGGAAAAACACCGGGGAGCTGTTTTTT. As protein: CASSLGLAGKNTGELFF. Full variable domain (remainder filled in from reference TRBV19 and TRBJ2-2): DGGITQSPKYLFRKEGQNVTLSCEQNLNHDAMYWYRQDPGQGLRLIYYSQIVNDFQKGDIAEGYSVSREKKESFPLTVTSAQKNPTAFYLCASSLGLAGKNTGELFFGEGSRLTVL.

In this sample, this clonotype turned up many times. The chain has TRBV5-1 and TRBJ2-3; TRBD2 matches 11 bases. Germline V lookup: CDR1 SGHRS, CDR2 YFSETQ. The CDR3 loop spans 16 amino acids. V trimming: 4 bases; J trimming: 0 bases; junction bases outside the gene matches: 4. The CDR3 DNA sequence: TGCGCCAGCAGCGCTCTAGCGGGAGGCAGCACAGATACGCAGTATTTT. Protein: CASSALAGGSTDTQYF.

The chain links TRBV14 to TRBJ2-7; D ambiguous. Deletions cut 2 bases from V and 1 base from J, with 15 bases between. Germline CDR1 SGHDN, CDR2 FVKESK. The CDR3 is 16 amino acids. The CDR3 reads CASSQYHGLGSYEQYF. In nucleotides, the CDR3 is TGTGCCAGCAGCCAATATCATGGGTTGGGGTCCTACGAGCAGTACTTC.

The chain couples TRBV11-1 to TRBJ1-3; TRBD1 matches 8 bases. The CDR3 is 18 residues long. J was trimmed by 4 bases and V by 3 bases; bases with no gene match: 14. Germline-derived CDR1 and CDR2 are SGHAT and FQDESV (reference sequence). CDR3: CASSLEQGGRGSGNTIYF. The CDR3 coding sequence is TGTGCCAGCAGCTTGGAACAGGGGGGACGAGGCTCCGGAAACACCATATATTTT.

This clonotype has more than one count but fewer than ten. The rearrangement uses TRBV27 and TRBJ2-7, with D unclear. The CDR3 runs to 14 residues. Germline V gene data show CDR1 as MNHEY and CDR2 as SMNVEV (reference sequence). V lost 3 bases and J 0 bases, leaving 9 bases between the germline ends. DNA for the CDR3: TGTGCCAGCAGTTTTGCGGAAAACTCCTACGAGCAGTACTTC. This sequence encodes CASSFAENSYEQYF.

The chain links TRBV7-9 to TRBJ2-6; D unclear. The CDR3 has 15 residues. From germline, CDR1 is SEHNR and CDR2 FQNEAQ (reference sequence). The V end lost 1 base, the J end lost 2 bases, and 6 bases lay between the germline ends. CDR3: CASSLEGTGANVLTF. CDR3 in DNA: TGTGCCAGCAGCTTAGAAGGGACTGGGGCCAACGTCCTGACTTTC. Combining the CDR3 with reference TRBV7-9 and TRBJ2-6 gives the whole variable domain DTGVSQNPRHKITKRGQNVTFRCDPISEHNRLYWYRQTLGQGPEFLTYFQNEAQLEKSRLLSDRFSAERPKGSFSTLEIQRTEQGDSAMYLCASSLEGTGANVLTFGAGSRLTVL.

Only a few counts were recorded for this clonotype. The chain couples TRBV11-1 to TRBJ2-2, with 9 bases identical to TRBD1. J gave up 1 base and V 3 bases, and 9 bases lay outside the gene matches. Germline V CDR1 and CDR2: SGHAT, FQDESV (reference sequence). The CDR3 length is 18 residues. CDR3: CASSFLTGGIGNTGELFF. The CDR3, as DNA: TGTGCCAGCAGCTTCCTGACAGGGGGAATAGGGAACACCGGGGAGCTGTTTTTT.

The J gene is TRBJ2-3, the V gene TRBV5-1, with D hard to call. Per germline, CDR1 SGHRS and CDR2 YFSETQ. V lost 7 bases, J lost 0 bases, and 24 bases lay in between. The CDR3 consists of 18 residues. In DNA, the CDR3 is TGCGCCAGCCGGACCCCTAATAAAGCGCCTATTAGCACAGATACGCAGTATTTT. This codes for CASRTPNKAPISTDTQYF.

The V call is TRBV5-1, the J call TRBJ2-7; 7 nucleotides agree with TRBD1. Unmatched junction bases numbered 5, after V lost 2 bases and J lost 3 bases. Germline V gene data show CDR1 as SGHRS and CDR2 as YFSETQ. This CDR3 region has 14 residues. The CDR3 region is CASSLRTGVYEQYF. The CDR3 DNA sequence: TGCGCCAGCAGCTTACGAACAGGGGTCTACGAGCAGTACTTC.

This clonotype appeared many times. The chain recombines TRBV29-1 with TRBJ2-2; D is undetermined. V lost 4 bases and J 4 bases, leaving 7 bases between the germline ends. The CDR3 contains 12 residues. The V gene's germline CDR1 is SQVTM and CDR2 ANQGSEA. The CDR3 region has the DNA TGCAGCGTTGCGTGGGGCACCGGGGAGCTGTTTTTT. Its translation is CSVAWGTGELFF.

V gene TRBV12-3 or TRBV12-4 combines with J gene TRBJ2-7; 10 nucleotides agree with TRBD2. This CDR3 spans 14 amino acids. Trimming cost V 6 bases and J 3 bases; bases outside gene matches: 5. In DNA form, the CDR3 reads TGTGCCAGCAGGGGAACTAGCGGGATCTACGAGCAGTACTTC. It translates to CASRGTSGIYEQYF.